This record looks at one TCR beta chain sequence and its context. What it binds is unknown. Sequencing used immunoSEQ multiplex PCR; TCRdb keeps in-frame clones, though not all of them. The table has roughly 50,000 clones, 81% seen once. These data are taken from a study of PD-1 blockade in mismatch repair-deficient tumors. Overall study: Patients had approximately 11 mismatch repair-deficient cancer types, all previously treated and progressing. Overall study findings and caveats: After pembrolizumab, tumor-resident clones rose rapidly, then generally contracted before radiologic responses.

This CDR3 region has 14 residues. V lost 8 bases, J lost 4 bases, and 6 bases stayed unmatched. Germline CDR1 MNHNS, CDR2 SASEGT. Mismatch repair deficiency was confirmed in all patients, by PCR or immunohistochemistry. The gene calls are TRBV6-1 and TRBJ2-1; 9 nucleotides line up with TRBD2. This receptor was taken from an adult with mismatch repair-deficient cancer. This specimen consisted of peripheral blood, obtained about 4.5 months after starting pembrolizumab. The chain's CDR3 is CASSALAGYNEQFF. For the CDR3, the DNA is TGTGCCAGCTCGGCCCTAGCGGGGTACAATGAGCAGTTCTTC.